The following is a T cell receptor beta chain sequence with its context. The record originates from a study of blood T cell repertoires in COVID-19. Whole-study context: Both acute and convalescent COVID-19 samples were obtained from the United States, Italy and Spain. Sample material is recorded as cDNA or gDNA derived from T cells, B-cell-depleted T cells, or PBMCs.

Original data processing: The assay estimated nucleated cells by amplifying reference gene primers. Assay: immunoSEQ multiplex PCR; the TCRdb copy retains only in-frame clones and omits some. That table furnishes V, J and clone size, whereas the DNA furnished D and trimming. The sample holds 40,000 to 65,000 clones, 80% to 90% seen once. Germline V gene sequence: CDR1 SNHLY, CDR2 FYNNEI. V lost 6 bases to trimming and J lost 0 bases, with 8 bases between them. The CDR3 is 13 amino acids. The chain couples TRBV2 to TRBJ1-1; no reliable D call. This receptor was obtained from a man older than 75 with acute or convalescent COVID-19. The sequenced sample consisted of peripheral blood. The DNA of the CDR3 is TGTGCCAGCAGGGAGTGGATGAACACTGAAGCTTTCTTT. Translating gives CASREWMNTEAFF.